These 23 T cell receptor beta chains share one sample of origin, sequenced in a study of shared clonotypes between healthy human individuals. Sequencing used immunoSEQ multiplex PCR; TCRdb keeps in-frame clones, though not all of them. The table records around 2.1 million clones, under 97% of them present only once. Material for sequencing was naive CD4+ T cells sorted from blood. The subset was: CD45RA+ positively selected. These receptors were collected from a man between 18 and 35 years old in good health.

A remark on this clone: Other nucleotide sequences in the sample specify the same CDR3. The chain is built from TRBV11-3 and TRBJ2-3; TRBD2 is a possible D gene (6 bases). Germline V CDR1 and CDR2: SGHNT, YENEEA. CDR3 length equals 13 residues. V lost 6 bases and J 3 bases, leaving 10 bases between the germline ends. The CDR3 DNA reads as TGTGCCAGCAGTTTGAGCGGGACAGATACGCAGTATTTT. Translated: CASSLSGTDTQYF.

J is TRBJ1-3 and V is TRBV6-5; no clear D gene. CDR1 and CDR2 from the germline V gene are MNHEY and SVGAGI. CDR3 size: 16 residues. The ends were cut back, 0 bases at V and 3 bases at J, with 12 bases in the middle. The CDR3: CASSYSKQGDGNTIYF. CDR3 in DNA: TGTGCCAGCAGTTACTCGAAACAAGGAGATGGAAACACCATATATTTT.

In the case of this clone: Additional DNA sequences in this sample encode the identical CDR3. The chain uses TRBV6-6 and TRBJ1-6, with D perhaps matching TRBD1 (5 bases). Germline CDR1 reads MNHNY; CDR2 reads SVGAGI (reference sequence). Trimming shortened V by 6 bases and J by 6 bases, and 12 bases separated the two germline ends. This CDR3 has 14 residues. The CDR3 is CASSPGQGNSPLHF. In DNA form, the CDR3 reads TGTGCCAGCAGCCCCGGCCAGGGTAATTCACCCCTCCACTTT.

The chain employs TRBV29-1 and TRBJ2-7; TRBD1 is a possible D gene (5 bases). There are 14 residues in the CDR3. Between the trimmed V and J ends, which lost 0 bases and 0 bases, there was a span of 9 bases. Germline lookup yields CDR1 SQVTM and CDR2 ANQGSEA. The CDR3 bases are TGCAGCGTTGAAGAGGACACGAGCTCCTACGAGCAGTACTTC. Residues: CSVEEDTSSYEQYF.

V gene TRBV5-1 combines with J gene TRBJ1-4; D call uncertain. Germline V gene lookup returns CDR1 SGHRS and CDR2 YFSETQ. The V and J ends lost 2 bases and 0 bases respectively, with 5 bases between them. The CDR3 covers 14 residues. The CDR3 bases are TGCGCCAGCAGCTTATCGTCAACTAATGAAAAACTGTTTTTT. Its translation: CASSLSSTNEKLFF.

The chain links TRBV6-6 to TRBJ1-5; no reliable D call. The CDR3 is made up of 13 amino acids. Germline V gene sequence: CDR1 MNHNY, CDR2 SVGAGI (reference sequence). V was shortened by 2 bases and J by 6 bases, with 8 bases between the two germline ends. Here the CDR3 DNA reads TGTGCCAGCAGTTACGTCGACGGTCAGCCCCAGCATTTT. This sequence encodes CASSYVDGQPQHF.

The CDR3 is CASSVMGVYYGYTF. The CDR3 DNA reads as TGTGCCAGCAGTGTGATGGGAGTGTACTATGGCTACACCTTC. V gene TRBV6-4 combines with J gene TRBJ1-2; D is ambiguous. Germline lookup yields CDR1 MRHNA and CDR2 SNTAGT. The ends were cut back, 4 bases at V and 3 bases at J, with 12 bases in the middle. The CDR3 length is 14 residues.

The chain uses TRBV29-1 and TRBJ2-7, with D perhaps matching TRBD1 or TRBD2 (6 bases each). The CDR3 runs to 11 residues. Per the germline V gene, CDR1 is SQVTM and CDR2 is ANQGSEA. The V end was cut by 7 bases, the J end by 3 bases, with 10 bases between. As DNA, the CDR3 is TGCAGCGCCGGAGGGGGCTACGAGCAGTACTTC. Encoded protein: CSAGGGYEQYF.

V is TRBV6-6 and J is TRBJ2-1; the D is unclear. Germline V gene sequence: CDR1 MNHNY, CDR2 SVGAGI (reference sequence). Deletions cut 3 bases from V and 7 bases from J, with 7 bases between. CDR3 size: 12 residues. The CDR3 here is CASSYIVNEQFF. The CDR3 DNA reads as TGTGCCAGCAGTTATATAGTGAATGAGCAGTTCTTC.

V and J are TRBV27 and TRBJ2-7, with 9 positions matching TRBD1. Germline CDR1 reads MNHEY; CDR2 reads SMNVEV (reference sequence). The V segment lost 8 bases and the J segment 0 bases; nucleotides outside the gene matches: 5. The CDR3 is 14 amino acids. The CDR3 sequence is CASLGTGSSYEQYF. The CDR3 nucleotides are TGTGCCAGCCTTGGGACAGGGAGCTCCTACGAGCAGTACTTC.

The rearrangement joins TRBV2 to TRBJ2-7; 8 nucleotides line up with TRBD1. Trimming cost V 5 bases and J 2 bases; bases outside gene matches: 5. Per the germline V gene, CDR1 is SNHLY and CDR2 is FYNNEI. The CDR3 totals 14 residues. CDR3 in DNA: TGTGCCAGCAGTTGGACAGGGCAAACCTACGAGCAGTACTTC. As protein: CASSWTGQTYEQYF.

The chain is built from TRBV2 and TRBJ1-1; D is unclear. The CDR3 is made up of 15 amino acids. Trimming took 9 bases from V and 5 from J, leaving 22 bases between them. Germline values: CDR1 SNHLY, CDR2 FYNNEI. The CDR3 region has the DNA TGTGCCAGTTCTAACATTCCCGTGGGTTGGACTGAAGCTTTCTTT. Its protein product is CASSNIPVGWTEAFF.

This chain uses TRBV4-3 with TRBJ2-7; maybe TRBD1 (6 bases). The length of the CDR3 is 15 residues. With 2 bases removed from V and 2 bases from J, the gap between germline ends came to 13 bases. The germline V gene encodes CDR1 LGHNA and CDR2 YSLEER. The CDR3 loop reads CASSQLVGGAYEQYF. CDR3 nucleotides: TGCGCCAGCAGCCAACTAGTAGGGGGAGCCTACGAGCAGTACTTC.

The chain has TRBV18 and TRBJ1-1; D not certain. Between the trimmed V and J ends, which lost 6 bases and 1 base, there was a span of 15 bases. Germline CDR1 KGHSH, CDR2 LQKENI. The CDR3 runs to 15 residues. The CDR3 DNA sequence: TGTGCCAGCTCCTCACTCGGGTCTTCGAACACTGAAGCTTTCTTT. Protein product: CASSSLGSSNTEAFF.

The V gene is TRBV21-1, the J gene TRBJ2-7. TRBV21-1 is assigned pseudogene status. This CDR3 has 19 amino acids. The CDR3 region is CASSSLLAQGMRLVYEQYF. DNA of the CDR3: TGTGCCAGCAGCTCTCTCCTGGCCCAGGGGATGAGACTAGTCTACGAGCAGTACTTC.

This clone was seen only once. The chain employs TRBV7-2 and TRBJ2-5, with 9 bases matching TRBD2. This CDR3 is 17 amino acids long. Germline V lookup: CDR1 SGHTA, CDR2 FQGNSA. Germline trimming cut 5 bases from V and 3 bases from J; bases unmatched to any gene: 13. The CDR3 sequence: CASSPLSTSGYEETQYF. CDR3 coding DNA: TGTGCCAGCAGCCCCCTCTCGACTAGCGGATATGAAGAGACCCAGTACTTC. The whole variable domain, remainder taken from reference TRBV7-2 and TRBJ2-5, is GAGVSQSPSNKVTEKGKDVELRCDPISGHTALYWYRQSLGQGLEFLIYFQGNSAPDKSGLPSDRFSAERTGGSVSTLTIQRTQQEDSAVYLCASSPLSTSGYEETQYFGPGTRLLVL.

The rearrangement links TRBV9 to TRBJ1-2, with a tentative D call TRBD1 (6 bases). Germline V gene lookup returns CDR1 SGDLS and CDR2 YYNGEE. CDR3 size: 15 residues. V was pared by 0 bases and J by 5 bases, with 14 bases between. In DNA form, the CDR3 reads TGTGCCAGCAGCGTAGCTACGGGACAATATTATGGCTACACCTTC. Translating gives CASSVATGQYYGYTF.

The rearrangement uses TRBV7-9 and TRBJ2-3; D gene ambiguous. The CDR3 covers 15 residues. Germline assignment: CDR1 SEHNR and CDR2 FQNEAQ (reference sequence). With 0 bases removed from V and 1 base from J, the gap between germline ends came to 8 bases. This chain's CDR3 is CASSLAPVGTDTQYF. In DNA, the CDR3 is TGTGCCAGCAGCTTAGCGCCGGTAGGCACAGATACGCAGTATTTT.

V usage is TRBV2 and J usage is TRBJ2-5; D is ambiguous. The CDR3 is made up of 11 amino acids. Trimming pared 2 bases from V and 5 bases from J, leaving 3 bases between. The germline V gene encodes CDR1 SNHLY and CDR2 FYNNEI. CDR3 nucleotides: TGTGCCAGCAGTGAAAAGGAGACCCAGTACTTC. Residues: CASSEKETQYF.

The chain links TRBV7-2 to TRBJ1-5, with D perhaps matching TRBD1 (6 bases). Germline V gene sequence: CDR1 SGHTA, CDR2 FQGNSA. The CDR3 length is 16 residues. Trimming stripped 0 bases from V and 0 bases from J, with 9 bases between. The CDR3 loop reads CASSLAGTPSNQPQHF. DNA of the CDR3: TGTGCCAGCAGCTTAGCCGGGACACCTAGCAATCAGCCCCAGCATTTT.

This rearrangement joins TRBV11-3 to TRBJ2-3; D may be TRBD1 or TRBD2 (5 bases each). V was cut by 5 bases and J by 3 bases, with 21 bases left in between. Germline CDR1 SGHNT, CDR2 YENEEA. The CDR3 extends over 17 amino acids. The CDR3 nucleotides read TGTGCCAGCAGCCCCCGGACCGGGACGATGGGGACAGATACGCAGTATTTT. Amino acids: CASSPRTGTMGTDTQYF.

As regards this clone: Other DNA sequences within the sample encode an identical CDR3. CDR3 amino acids: CASSYSSGGYEQYF. CDR3 DNA sequence: TGTGCCAGCAGTTACTCGAGTGGGGGCTACGAGCAGTACTTC. This chain connects TRBV6-5 to TRBJ2-7; the D call may be TRBD1 or TRBD2 (5 bases each). Germline CDR1 MNHEY, CDR2 SVGAGI. V was cut by 0 bases and J by 3 bases, with 9 bases left in between. The CDR3 consists of 14 residues.

The chain couples TRBV5-1 to TRBJ1-1; 10 nucleotides align to TRBD1. This CDR3 region has 15 residues. Germline assignment: CDR1 SGHRS and CDR2 YFSETQ. V shed 4 bases, J shed 4 bases, and the junction held 7 bases outside the gene matches. This CDR3 reads CASSGGTGEPTEAFF. In nucleotides, the CDR3 is TGCGCCAGCAGCGGCGGGACAGGGGAACCCACTGAAGCTTTCTTT. The whole variable domain, filled in from reference TRBV5-1 and TRBJ1-1, reads KAGVTQTPRYLIKTRGQQVTLSCSPISGHRSVSWYQQTPGQGLQFLFEYFSETQRNKGNFPGRFSGRQFSNSRSEMNVSTLELGDSALYLCASSGGTGEPTEAFFGQGTRLTVV.